This is a list of T cell receptor beta chains from one sample in a study of identical twins. TCRdb ran MiXCR on the 5' RACE reads and lists one entry per CDR3 protein. This sample has about 890,000 distinct CDR3 sequences, with over 9% found just once. The same sample was also studied in work on yellow fever vaccine responses in identical twins.

The source material was PBMCs. The receptor set was obtained from a woman aged 18-35 years in good health. Both conserved end residues are part of each CDR3. A D gene is named only where the DNA matches it firmly. Clone size, where shown, is once, few, many, or a class for clones that have expanded.

D gene | J gene | clone size | V gene | CDR3 protein | CDR3 DNA
- | TRBJ1-6 | few | TRBV28 | CASSLARGVLGNSPLHF | TGTGCCAGCAGTTTGGCGCGGGGGGTACTAGGCAATTCACCCCTCCACTTT
- | TRBJ2-5 | - | TRBV28 | CASSRRSSREETQYF | TGTGCCAGCAGCCGCCGAAGTTCCCGGGAAGAGACCCAGTACTTC
- | TRBJ2-1 | many | TRBV28 | CASSLWTDGGSDEQFF | TGTGCCAGCAGTTTATGGACGGACGGTGGGTCTGATGAGCAGTTCTTC
- | TRBJ1-1 | few | TRBV7-9 | CASKGRELGEAFF | TGTGCCAGCAAGGGCAGGGAATTAGGTGAAGCTTTCTTT
TRBD1 | TRBJ2-1 | - | TRBV6-1 | CASWDSQRRYNEQFF | TGTGCCAGCTGGGACAGCCAACGAAGATACAATGAGCAGTTCTTC
- | TRBJ1-1 | - | TRBV12-5 | CASGLPDRKNTEAFF | TGTGCTAGTGGTTTGCCCGACAGGAAGAACACTGAAGCTTTCTTT
TRBD1 | TRBJ1-6 | - | TRBV5-4 | CASSLADRAKNSPLHF | TGTGCCAGCAGCTTGGCGGACAGGGCTAAGAATTCACCCCTCCACTTT
- | TRBJ2-1 | - | TRBV7-6 | CASSPIVAGPNNEQFF | TGTGCCAGCAGCCCGATTGTAGCTGGCCCCAACAATGAGCAGTTCTTC
- | TRBJ2-1 | many | TRBV20-1 | CSAPLYLYNEQFF | TGCAGTGCCCCCTTGTACCTATACAATGAGCAGTTCTTC
- | TRBJ1-1 | - | TRBV29-1 | CSVDSRGYTEAFF | TGCAGCGTTGATAGCAGGGGATATACTGAAGCTTTCTTT
TRBD2 | TRBJ2-5 | - | TRBV5-1 | CASSTSSGAQETQYF | TGCGCCAGCAGCACATCTAGCGGGGCACAAGAGACCCAGTACTTC
TRBD1 | TRBJ2-1 | few | TRBV7-9 | CASSQGAFDEQFF | TGTGCCAGCAGCCAGGGGGCGTTCGATGAGCAGTTCTTC
TRBD2 | TRBJ2-1 | - | TRBV27 | CASTSTRASGRQYNEQFF | TGTGCCAGCACTTCGACCCGGGCTAGCGGGAGGCAGTACAATGAGCAGTTCTTC
- | TRBJ2-2 | few | TRBV7-9 | CASSLAPNGGPNTGELFF | TGTGCCAGCAGCTTAGCCCCAAATGGCGGACCGAACACCGGGGAGCTGTTTTTT
- | TRBJ1-2 | few | TRBV5-5 | CASSLQSRYYGYTF | TGTGCCAGCAGCTTGCAATCGCGTTACTATGGCTACACCTTC
- | TRBJ2-5 | - | TRBV6-1 | CASSLTSLGGETQYF | TGTGCCAGCAGTCTTACTAGCCTGGGGGGTGAGACCCAGTACTTC
TRBD2 | TRBJ2-2 | - | TRBV29-1 | CSGRGTGELFF | TGCAGTGGGAGGGGAACCGGGGAGCTGTTTTTT
- | TRBJ2-3 | few | TRBV5-6 | CASSSDPEQFTQYF | TGTGCCAGCAGCTCCGACCCGGAACAGTTTACGCAGTATTTT
TRBD1 | TRBJ1-2 | few | TRBV29-1 | CSVAGQGYGYTF | TGCAGCGTCGCGGGACAGGGCTATGGCTACACCTTC
- | TRBJ2-1 | - | TRBV6-5 | CASRRAGNEQFF | TGTGCCAGTCGGCGGGCGGGCAATGAGCAGTTCTTC
- | TRBJ1-1 | few | TRBV19 | CASKKGGTEAFF | TGTGCCAGTAAGAAAGGAGGAACTGAAGCTTTCTTT
- | TRBJ1-3 | few | TRBV6-1 | CASRTLSGNTIYF | TGTGCCAGCAGAACACTCTCTGGAAACACCATATATTTT
- | TRBJ2-3 | - | TRBV5-1 | CASSLEGGIRTDTQYF | TGCGCCAGCAGCTTGGAAGGGGGGATACGCACAGATACGCAGTATTTT
- | TRBJ2-1 | many | TRBV5-1 | CASSFSDQLQFF | TGCGCCAGCAGCTTTTCTGACCAGCTGCAGTTCTTC
TRBD2 | TRBJ2-1 | - | TRBV2 | CASIPGTSSYNEQFF | TGTGCCAGCATTCCCGGGACTAGCTCCTACAATGAGCAGTTCTTC
TRBD2 | TRBJ2-3 | - | TRBV25-1 | CASSENPGAGGPPDTQYF | TGTGCCAGCAGTGAAAACCCCGGGGCGGGAGGGCCCCCAGATACGCAGTATTTT
TRBD1 | TRBJ2-5 | few | TRBV12-3/TRBV12-4 | CASSSAGGEETQYF | TGTGCCAGCAGTTCGGCAGGGGGCGAAGAGACCCAGTACTTC
- | TRBJ2-3 | - | TRBV20-1 | CSASDPSTDTQYF | TGCAGTGCTAGCGACCCTAGCACAGATACGCAGTATTTT
- | TRBJ2-1 | few | TRBV19 | CASLVEGVTEQFF | TGTGCCAGCTTGGTGGAGGGTGTAACTGAGCAGTTCTTC
- | TRBJ1-3 | many | TRBV12-3/TRBV12-4 | CASSGPAFLSSGNTIYF | TGTGCCAGCAGCGGGCCAGCCTTCCTCAGCTCTGGAAACACCATATATTTT
- | TRBJ2-4 | few | TRBV20-1 | CSANKGQAKNIQYF | TGCAGTGCTAATAAGGGACAAGCCAAAAACATTCAGTACTTC
- | TRBJ2-2 | many | TRBV12-3/TRBV12-4 | CASSPGPGELFF | TGTGCCAGCAGCCCTGGACCCGGGGAGCTGTTTTTT
- | TRBJ2-1 | few | TRBV7-3 | CASSSEPAGGNEQFF | TGTGCCAGCAGCTCCGAGCCGGCAGGGGGGAATGAGCAGTTCTTC
- | TRBJ1-2 | - | TRBV3-1 | CASSQVPGKYGYTF | TGTGCCAGCAGCCAAGTACCGGGAAAATACGGCTACACCTTC
TRBD2 | TRBJ2-5 | few | TRBV12-3/TRBV12-4 | CASSVGLAGLGETQYF | TGTGCCAGCAGTGTGGGACTAGCGGGACTGGGAGAGACCCAGTACTTC
- | TRBJ2-1 | many | TRBV5-6 | CASSRGGSEQFF | TGTGCCAGCAGTAGAGGGGGTAGTGAGCAGTTCTTC
TRBD2 | TRBJ2-3 | - | TRBV20-1 | CCATGASGGVADTQYF | TGCTGTGCGACGGGCGCTAGCGGGGGGGTCGCAGATACGCAGTATTTT
TRBD2 | TRBJ2-1 | few | TRBV20-1 | CSAQNPTGTSSREQFF | TGCAGTGCCCAGAACCCAACCGGGACTAGCAGCCGCGAGCAGTTCTTC
TRBD2 | TRBJ2-1 | few | TRBV19 | CASSYIIRASGNEQFF | TGTGCCAGTAGTTACATTATTCGGGCTAGCGGGAATGAGCAGTTCTTC
TRBD2 | TRBJ2-2 | - | TRBV2 | CASKRGLAGSGTGELFF | TGTGCCAGCAAAAGGGGACTAGCGGGCTCGGGCACCGGGGAGCTGTTTTTT
TRBD1 | TRBJ1-2 | - | TRBV5-1 | CASSGGQGLYGYTF | TGCGCCAGCAGCGGAGGACAGGGGCTTTACGGCTACACCTTC
TRBD1 | TRBJ1-1 | few | TRBV6-1 | CASSLQGARNTEAFF | TGTGCCAGCAGCCTTCAGGGGGCCCGGAACACTGAAGCTTTCTTT
TRBD1 | TRBJ1-1 | - | TRBV15 | CATSRQGSNLAFF | TGTGCCACCAGTAGACAGGGATCTAATTTGGCTTTCTTT
- | TRBJ2-1 | few | TRBV12-3/TRBV12-4 | CASSLPQETRGDEQFF | TGTGCCAGCAGTTTACCCCAGGAGACCAGGGGGGATGAGCAGTTCTTC
TRBD1 | TRBJ2-1 | - | TRBV12-3/TRBV12-4 | CASSRDRDNHEQFF | TGTGCCAGCAGTCGGGACAGGGATAACCATGAGCAGTTCTTC
- | TRBJ1-1 | - | TRBV12-3/TRBV12-4 | CASRQENMLLNTEAFF | TGTGCCAGCAGACAAGAAAATATGCTCCTGAACACTGAAGCTTTCTTT
- | TRBJ2-6 | - | TRBV28 | CASSARPEANVLTF | TGTGCCAGCAGCGCCCGCCCGGAGGCCAACGTCCTGACTTTC
- | TRBJ1-6 | few | TRBV14 | CASSPPGTYNSPLHF | TGTGCCAGCAGCCCCCCAGGGACCTATAATTCACCCCTCCACTTT
TRBD2 | TRBJ2-1 | many | TRBV9 | CASSVDPSGARNEQFF | TGTGCCAGCAGCGTAGATCCCAGCGGGGCCAGAAATGAGCAGTTCTTC
- | TRBJ1-2 | few | TRBV5-1 | CASSSQGIDGYTF | TGCGCCAGCAGCTCTCAGGGGATAGATGGCTACACCTTC
- | TRBJ2-3 | few | TRBV5-1 | CASSLFLVGSTDTQYF | TGCGCCAGCAGCTTGTTTTTGGTTGGGAGCACAGATACGCAGTATTTT
- | TRBJ1-4 | - | TRBV10-2 | CASSGGQREKLFF | TGCGCCAGCAGTGGCGGACAGCGAGAAAAACTGTTTTTT
- | TRBJ2-3 | - | TRBV9 | CASSGGTVAGLPTDTQYF | TGTGCCAGCAGCGGGGGGACAGTAGCGGGGCTACCCACAGATACGCAGTATTTT
- | TRBJ2-3 | few | TRBV15 | CATSRPDSHTQYF | TGTGCCACCAGCAGACCCGATAGCCATACGCAGTATTTT
TRBD2 | TRBJ2-7 | few | TRBV20-1 | CSARLVSSGNGNEQYF | TGCAGTGCTAGATTGGTCTCTAGCGGGAATGGAAACGAGCAGTACTTC
- | TRBJ2-4 | - | TRBV28 | CASSLTLGFSDGNIQYF | TGTGCCAGCAGTTTAACCCTGGGGTTTAGTGACGGAAACATTCAGTACTTC